This is a list of T cell receptor beta chains from one sample in a study of CD8 T cells in Susac syndrome. One entry per CDR3 protein, called by TCRdb with MiXCR from the immunoSEQ multiplex PCR reads. The table records approximately 210,000 distinct CDR3 sequences, 95% of them present only once. Sequencing input: CD4+ T cells from PBMCs. These receptors originate from a human donor with multiple sclerosis. Both conserved end residues are part of each CDR3. The order of the fields is clone size, D gene, J gene, V gene, CDR3 length, CDR3 protein, CDR3 DNA. D genes are given only for firm matches. For some rows the clone size is stated as once, few or many, or as a class when expanded; others skip it.

>.|.|TRBJ2-7|TRBV27|17
CASSLWGGAGASYEQYF
TGTGCCAGCAGTTTATGGGGCGGGGCGGGGGCTTCCTACGAGCAGTACTTC
>.|.|TRBJ2-5|TRBV27|14
CASRGSGRRETQYF
TGTGCCAGCAGGGGATCAGGGAGGCGTGAGACCCAGTACTTC
>.|TRBD2|TRBJ2-3|TRBV20-1|13
CSARTSGADTQYF
TGCAGTGCTAGGACTAGCGGGGCAGATACGCAGTATTTT
>.|TRBD1|TRBJ1-2|TRBV6-6|15
CASSLDSGGGYGYTF
TGTGCCAGCAGTCTTGACTCAGGGGGCGGCTATGGCTACACCTTC
>.|TRBD2|TRBJ2-1|TRBV7-9|16
CASSRSGAGDSGEQFF
TGTGCCAGCAGCCGCTCAGGAGCGGGAGATTCAGGCGAGCAGTTCTTC
>once|.|TRBJ1-6|TRBV7-3|14
CASSLTGSNSPLHF
TGTGCCAGCAGCTTAACAGGGTCCAATTCACCCCTCCACTTT
>.|.|TRBJ2-3|TRBV25-1|15
CASSPSVGRTDTQYF
TGTGCCAGCAGTCCCTCCGTGGGACGCACAGATACGCAGTATTTT
>.|.|TRBJ2-7|TRBV27|15
CASSFSPQLAGEQYF
TGTGCCAGCAGTTTCTCCCCACAGTTGGCGGGGGAGCAGTACTTC
>.|.|TRBJ2-7|TRBV3-1|12
CASSQEGGRQYF
TGTGCCAGCAGCCAGGAAGGGGGGCGGCAGTACTTC
>once|.|TRBJ1-1|TRBV11-2|12
CASSLDRVEAFF
TGTGCCAGCAGCTTAGACAGGGTTGAAGCTTTCTTT
>.|.|TRBJ1-6|TRBV6-5|16
CASSTRGGSYNSPLHF
TGTGCCAGCAGTACTAGGGGGGGCTCCTATAATTCACCCCTCCACTTT
>.|.|TRBJ2-2|TRBV3-1|15
CASSGRGINTGELFF
TGTGCCAGCAGCGGACGGGGGATAAACACCGGGGAGCTGTTTTTT
>few|.|TRBJ2-3|TRBV29-1|12
CSVVGSTDTQYF
TGCAGCGTTGTCGGGAGCACAGATACGCAGTATTTT
>.|.|TRBJ2-1|TRBV1|13
CTSSQGRVGEQFF
TGCACCAGCAGCCAAGGCAGGGTAGGTGAGCAGTTCTTC
>.|.|TRBJ1-2|TRBV29-1|12
CSVDFTRYGYTF
TGCAGCGTCGATTTTACCCGGTATGGCTACACCTTC
>.|TRBD2|TRBJ2-1|TRBV20-1|15
CSAKQTSGSYNEQFF
TGCAGTGCCAAGCAGACTAGCGGGTCCTACAATGAGCAGTTCTTC
>once|.|TRBJ1-2|TRBV6-4|15
CASSDSRRAHYGYTF
TGTGCCAGCAGTGACTCGCGCAGGGCTCACTATGGCTACACCTTC
>.|TRBD1|TRBJ1-1|TRBV29-1|12
CSAKIQGVWAFF
TGCAGCGCTAAGATCCAGGGGGTTTGGGCTTTCTTT
>.|.|TRBJ1-1|TRBV7-9|11
CASSLLGEAFF
TGTGCCAGCAGCTTATTGGGGGAAGCTTTCTTT
>.|.|TRBJ2-1|TRBV29-1|12
CSVTSQNNEQFF
TGCAGCGTTACCAGTCAAAACAATGAGCAGTTCTTC
>.|.|TRBJ1-1|TRBV30|14
CAWRRDPRNTEAFF
TGTGCCTGGAGGCGGGACCCACGGAACACTGAAGCTTTCTTT
>once|TRBD1|TRBJ1-1|TRBV27|13
CASKGAGETEAFF
TGTGCCAGCAAGGGGGCTGGAGAGACTGAAGCTTTCTTT
>.|.|TRBJ2-2|TRBV29-1|14
CSVGHLRGPGELFF
TGCAGCGTGGGACACCTGAGAGGTCCCGGGGAGCTGTTTTTT
>.|TRBD1|TRBJ2-6|TRBV9|18
CASSLTWTGGTGANVLTF
TGTGCCAGCAGCCTAACATGGACAGGGGGCACTGGGGCCAACGTCCTGACTTTC
>.|TRBD1|TRBJ1-2|TRBV29-1|11
CSSRTGFGYTF
TGCAGCTCCCGGACAGGGTTTGGCTACACCTTC
>.|TRBD1|TRBJ1-1|TRBV29-1|12
CSVTTGGAEAFF
TGCAGCGTTACCACAGGGGGCGCCGAAGCTTTCTTT
>once|.|TRBJ1-2|TRBV20-1|13
CSARPTGIYGYTF
TGCAGTGCTAGGCCGACAGGCATCTATGGCTACACCTTC
>.|TRBD1|TRBJ2-7|TRBV7-2|16
CASSLAGGTGYYEQYF
TGTGCCAGCAGCTTAGCCGGTGGGACAGGCTACTACGAGCAGTACTTC
>.|.|TRBJ1-2|TRBV27|16
CASSLMSQIGSFGYTF
TGTGCCAGCAGTTTAATGTCGCAAATTGGGTCTTTCGGCTACACCTTC
>.|.|TRBJ2-1|TRBV29-1|10
CSAHNNEQFF
TGCAGCGCCCACAACAATGAGCAGTTCTTC
>once|TRBD2|TRBJ2-5|TRBV29-1|14
CSLSLAGGGETQYF
TGCAGCTTATCCTTAGCGGGAGGGGGGGAGACCCAGTACTTC
>.|.|TRBJ2-1|TRBV29-1|12
CSAIDAYNEQFF
TGCAGCGCAATAGACGCCTACAATGAGCAGTTCTTC
>.|TRBD1|TRBJ1-5|TRBV20-1|15
CSAQDRERGNQPQHF
TGCAGTGCCCAAGACAGGGAACGTGGCAATCAGCCCCAGCATTTT
>once|.|TRBJ2-3|TRBV20-1|15
CSADGGYTSTDTQYF
TGCAGTGCTGACGGGGGATACACCTCCACAGATACGCAGTATTTT
>.|TRBD2|TRBJ2-5|TRBV7-2|14
CASSNRLAEETQYF
TGTGCCAGCAGCAATCGACTAGCGGAAGAGACCCAGTACTTC
>.|.|TRBJ2-3|TRBV9|12
CASSPRGITQYF
TGTGCCAGCAGCCCTCGGGGGATAACGCAGTATTTT
>.|.|TRBJ2-3|TRBV29-1|13
CSVAEFSTDTQYF
TGCAGCGTTGCTGAGTTTTCTACAGATACGCAGTATTTT
>.|.|TRBJ2-3|TRBV28|12
CASTPGRDTQYF
TGTGCCAGCACCCCGGGACGAGATACGCAGTATTTT
>.|.|TRBJ1-1|TRBV29-1|10
CSAWETEAFF
TGCAGCGCTTGGGAGACTGAAGCTTTCTTT
>.|.|TRBJ1-1|TRBV7-9|16
CASSQALRTGNTEAFF
TGTGCCAGCAGCCAGGCCCTTAGGACCGGGAACACTGAAGCTTTCTTT
>.|.|TRBJ2-1|TRBV29-1|15
CSVDVEFRQNNEQFF
TGCAGCGTTGACGTAGAATTCCGACAGAACAATGAGCAGTTCTTC
>.|.|TRBJ2-5|TRBV28|14
CASLTTAAGETQYF
TGTGCCAGCCTAACGACAGCCGCCGGGGAGACCCAGTACTTC
>.|.|TRBJ1-2|TRBV27|14
CASSFLKQGSGYTF
TGTGCCAGCAGTTTTCTTAAACAGGGTTCCGGCTACACCTTC
>.|TRBD1|TRBJ2-3|TRBV5-1|15
CASSLEGQPTDTQYF
TGCGCCAGCAGCTTGGAGGGACAGCCCACAGATACGCAGTATTTT
>.|.|TRBJ2-3|TRBV20-1|10
CSAHTDTQYF
TGCAGTGCTCACACAGATACGCAGTATTTT
>.|TRBD2|TRBJ2-2|TRBV4-1|17
CASSQTLAGLGTGELFF
TGCGCCAGCAGCCAGACGCTAGCGGGTCTGGGCACCGGGGAGCTGTTTTTT